The T cell receptor (beta chain) described here comes from a study of T-cell reconstitution after alpha-beta-depleted transplantation in children. V dropped 7 bases and J dropped 0; count of bases not matched to a gene: 12. The CDR3 has 16 amino acids. Germline values: CDR1 SQVTM, CDR2 ANQGSEA. Study-wide points: In some patients, recipient T cells and intrathymic progenitors surviving conditioning explained high day-60 diversity. At the one-year point after transplant, T-cell counts and TCRbeta diversity were found to come mostly from T cells that had been newly produced. Expanded clones from the graft, numbering several hundred, reportedly supplied alpha-beta T cells about two months after transplant.

The table lists this clonotype with many counts. The antigen remains undetermined. Preparation of the TCRbeta library involved a method that used unique molecular identifiers. From the PCR reads, TCRdb called clonotypes with MiXCR, one entry per CDR3 protein. Of about 200,000 distinct CDR3 sequences in the sample, around 7% were seen once. V usage is TRBV29-1 and J usage is TRBJ2-1, with 7 bases that match TRBD1. Sequenced material: PBMCs, taken before TCRalphabeta/CD19-depleted stem cell transplant. The receptor was derived from a boy aged 2 to 10 with acute lymphoblastic leukemia, due to receive a stem cell transplant. The CDR3 region is CSAPGIGDSSYNEQFF. CDR3 DNA: TGCAGCGCCCCGGGGATCGGGGACAGCTCCTACAATGAGCAGTTCTTC.